This TCR beta chain is drawn from a study of T cells in Graves' hyperthyroidism and ophthalmopathy. Broader study findings: A median about 6.5 months before onset, the model predicted ophthalmopathy.

Template material for amplifying TCR beta CDR3 regions consisted of RNA transcripts. The primer set for the first-round RT-PCR of the TCR CDR3 was HTBI. MiXCR was run by TCRdb on the multiplex PCR reads, yielding one entry per CDR3 protein. This table holds 730,000 or so distinct CDR3 sequences, roughly a sixth found once. Hyperthyroidism patients were newly diagnosed, had disease duration under 2 months, and were aged 18 to 65 years. Each 10 ml fresh peripheral blood draw supplied the PBMCs. In the case of this clonotype: The antigen remains unidentified.

CDR3 size: 15 residues. The germline gives CDR1 SGHNT, CDR2 YYREEE (reference sequence). V lost 4 bases and J lost 5; bases outside the gene matches: 7. The chain joins TRBV5-4 to TRBJ2-2; 8 positions match TRBD2. Material: blood. The TCR originated in a woman between 50 and 59 years old with Graves' hyperthyroidism that later progressed to Graves' ophthalmopathy. CDR3 residues: CASSGRGGGTGELFF. The DNA for the CDR3 is TGTGCCAGCAGCGGCCGGGGGGGCGGAACCGGGGAGCTGTTTTTT.